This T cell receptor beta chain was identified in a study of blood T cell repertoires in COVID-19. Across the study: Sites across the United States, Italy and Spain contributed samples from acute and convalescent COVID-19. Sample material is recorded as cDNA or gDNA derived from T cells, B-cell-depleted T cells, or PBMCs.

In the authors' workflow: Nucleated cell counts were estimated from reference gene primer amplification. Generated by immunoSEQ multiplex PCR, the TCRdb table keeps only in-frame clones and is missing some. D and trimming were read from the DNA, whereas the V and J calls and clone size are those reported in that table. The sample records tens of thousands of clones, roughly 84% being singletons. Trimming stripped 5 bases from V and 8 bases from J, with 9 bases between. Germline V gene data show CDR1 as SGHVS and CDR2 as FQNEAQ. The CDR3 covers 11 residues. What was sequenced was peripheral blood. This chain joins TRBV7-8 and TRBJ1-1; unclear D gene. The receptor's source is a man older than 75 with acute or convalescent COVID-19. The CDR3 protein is CASSRQEEAFF. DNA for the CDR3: TGTGCCAGCAGCCGCCAGGAAGAAGCTTTCTTT.